This T cell receptor (beta chain) was documented in a study of blood T cell repertoires in COVID-19. About the study: The study drew acute and convalescent COVID-19 samples from the United States, Italy and Spain. Sample material is recorded as cDNA or gDNA derived from T cells, B-cell-depleted T cells, or PBMCs.

In the original analysis: Estimates of nucleated cell counts were drawn from the amplification of reference gene primers. The protocol was immunoSEQ multiplex PCR, while the TCRdb copy is restricted to in-frame clones and leaves out a portion. D and trimming come from the DNA, and the V and J calls and clone size come from that table. Among 130,000 to 150,000 clones listed, around 80% were seen once. The germline CDR1 and CDR2 sequences are KGHSH and LQKENI. With 3 bases removed from V and 6 bases from J, the gap between germline ends came to 12 bases. This CDR3 has 14 amino acids. The TCR comes from a woman aged 55-69 years with acute or convalescent COVID-19. The rearrangement uses TRBV18 and TRBJ1-5; the D gene is possibly TRBD1 (5 bases). The sequenced material came from peripheral blood. The CDR3 coding sequence is TGTGCCAGCTCACCCGGGAGGGGTAGTCAGCCCCAGCATTTT. It translates to CASSPGRGSQPQHF.